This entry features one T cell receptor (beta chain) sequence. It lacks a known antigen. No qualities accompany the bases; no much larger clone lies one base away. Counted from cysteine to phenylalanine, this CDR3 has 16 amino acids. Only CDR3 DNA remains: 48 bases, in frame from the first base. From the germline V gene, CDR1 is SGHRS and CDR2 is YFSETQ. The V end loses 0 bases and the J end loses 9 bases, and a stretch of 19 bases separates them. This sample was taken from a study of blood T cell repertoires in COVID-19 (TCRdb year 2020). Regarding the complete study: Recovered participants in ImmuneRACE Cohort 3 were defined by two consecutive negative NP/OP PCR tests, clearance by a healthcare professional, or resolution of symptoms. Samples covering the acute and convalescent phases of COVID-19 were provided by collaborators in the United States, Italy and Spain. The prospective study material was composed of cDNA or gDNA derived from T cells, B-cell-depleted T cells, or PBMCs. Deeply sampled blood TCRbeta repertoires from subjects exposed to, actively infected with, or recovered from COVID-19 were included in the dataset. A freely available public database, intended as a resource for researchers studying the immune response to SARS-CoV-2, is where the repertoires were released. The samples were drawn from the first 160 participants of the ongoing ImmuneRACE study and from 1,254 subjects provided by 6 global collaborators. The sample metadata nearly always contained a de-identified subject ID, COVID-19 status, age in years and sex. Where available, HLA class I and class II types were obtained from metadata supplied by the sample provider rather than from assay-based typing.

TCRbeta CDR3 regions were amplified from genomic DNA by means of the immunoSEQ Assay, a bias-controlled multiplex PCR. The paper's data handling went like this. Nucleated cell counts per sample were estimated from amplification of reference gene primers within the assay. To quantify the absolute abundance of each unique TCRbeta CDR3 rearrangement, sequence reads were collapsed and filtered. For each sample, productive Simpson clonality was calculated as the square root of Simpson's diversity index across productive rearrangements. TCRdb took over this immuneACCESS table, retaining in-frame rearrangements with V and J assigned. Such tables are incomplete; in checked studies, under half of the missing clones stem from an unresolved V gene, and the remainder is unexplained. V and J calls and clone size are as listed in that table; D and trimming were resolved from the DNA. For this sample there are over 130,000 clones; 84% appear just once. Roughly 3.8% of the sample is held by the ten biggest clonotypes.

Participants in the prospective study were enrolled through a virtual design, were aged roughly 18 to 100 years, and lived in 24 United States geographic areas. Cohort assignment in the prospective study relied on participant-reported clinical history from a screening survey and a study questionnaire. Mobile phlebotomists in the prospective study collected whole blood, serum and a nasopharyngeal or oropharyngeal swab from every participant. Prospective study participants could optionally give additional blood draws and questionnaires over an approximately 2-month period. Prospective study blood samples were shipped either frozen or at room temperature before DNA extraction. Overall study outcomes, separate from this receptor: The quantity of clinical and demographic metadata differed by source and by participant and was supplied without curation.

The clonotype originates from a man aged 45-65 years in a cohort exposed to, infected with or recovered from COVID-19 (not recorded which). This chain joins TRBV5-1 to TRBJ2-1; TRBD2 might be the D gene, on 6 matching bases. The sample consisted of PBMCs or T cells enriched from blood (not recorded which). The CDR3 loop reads CASSLGLPGESFEQFF. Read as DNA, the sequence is TGCGCCAGCAGCTTGGGGCTCCCGGGAGAATCTTTTGAGCAGTTCTTC.